This is a list of T cell receptor beta chains from one sample in a study of beta chain features in type 1 diabetes. Measured with immunoSEQ multiplex PCR; TCRdb has only the in-frame clones, and not every one. The profile shows about 260,000 clones, roughly 22% of them singletons. Specimen: naive CD4+ T cells from blood. These receptor sequences come from a woman in her 40s with type 1 diabetes. The conserved cysteine and the conserved F or W are not part of the CDR3 here. Each record gives: clone size, V gene, J gene, CDR3 protein. The listing skips clone size in some rows; elsewhere it reads once, few, many or a size class.

clone_size: few
v_call: TRBV25-1
j_call: TRBJ2-1
cdr3_aa: ASSEAGIAGGPVDEQF

clone_size: few
v_call: TRBV4-1
j_call: TRBJ1-4
cdr3_aa: ASSHLQDSHNEKLF

clone_size: few
v_call: TRBV29-1
j_call: TRBJ2-1
cdr3_aa: SCLTATTTTEQF

clone_size: .
v_call: TRBV6-5
j_call: TRBJ1-2
cdr3_aa: ASSYSNRAYGYT

clone_size: few
v_call: TRBV28
j_call: TRBJ2-7
cdr3_aa: ASSSGQFYEQY

clone_size: .
v_call: TRBV9
j_call: TRBJ2-2
cdr3_aa: ASSVGAAGTGELF

clone_size: .
v_call: TRBV6-5
j_call: TRBJ1-2
cdr3_aa: ASSYPTGYGYT

clone_size: .
v_call: TRBV10-3
j_call: TRBJ2-7
cdr3_aa: AISEDRSRSYEQY

clone_size: .
v_call: TRBV13
j_call: TRBJ2-7
cdr3_aa: ASSLRAGGYEQY

clone_size: few
v_call: TRBV5-6
j_call: TRBJ2-1
cdr3_aa: ASSPQDVINEQF

clone_size: few
v_call: TRBV7-2
j_call: TRBJ1-2
cdr3_aa: ASSSPSANYGYT

clone_size: few
v_call: TRBV5-6
j_call: TRBJ1-5
cdr3_aa: ASSGRTGDGNQPQH

clone_size: few
v_call: TRBV15
j_call: TRBJ2-4
cdr3_aa: ATSRVRELLAKNIQY

clone_size: few
v_call: TRBV6-5
j_call: TRBJ1-1
cdr3_aa: ASREGRRNTEAF

clone_size: few
v_call: TRBV5-1
j_call: TRBJ1-2
cdr3_aa: ASSLALTDLPYGYT

clone_size: .
v_call: TRBV6-5
j_call: TRBJ1-1
cdr3_aa: ASSFRTRGTEAF

clone_size: few
v_call: TRBV28
j_call: TRBJ2-5
cdr3_aa: ASSFIAGRETQY

clone_size: .
v_call: TRBV5-4
j_call: TRBJ1-6
cdr3_aa: ASSPVSNSPLH

clone_size: .
v_call: TRBV6-6
j_call: TRBJ1-2
cdr3_aa: ASSFPGTGLGGYT

clone_size: .
v_call: TRBV29-1
j_call: TRBJ1-2
cdr3_aa: SALTDNYGYT

clone_size: .
v_call: TRBV2
j_call: TRBJ1-2
cdr3_aa: ASSRRDTTYGYT

clone_size: few
v_call: TRBV5-6
j_call: TRBJ2-5
cdr3_aa: ASTALAGVQETQY

clone_size: few
v_call: TRBV2
j_call: TRBJ1-2
cdr3_aa: ASIRDSRTDGYT

clone_size: .
v_call: TRBV14
j_call: TRBJ2-6
cdr3_aa: ASSRQGTGANVLT

clone_size: .
v_call: TRBV7-3
j_call: TRBJ1-1
cdr3_aa: ASSLGQNTEAF

clone_size: .
v_call: TRBV6-5
j_call: TRBJ2-1
cdr3_aa: ASSPPGLAGGEF

clone_size: .
v_call: TRBV7-9
j_call: TRBJ1-1
cdr3_aa: ASSLQGLTEAF

clone_size: few
v_call: TRBV10-3
j_call: TRBJ1-5
cdr3_aa: AISESTGRNQPQH

clone_size: few
v_call: TRBV28
j_call: TRBJ2-7
cdr3_aa: ASRYGTGGKRSGEQY

clone_size: .
v_call: TRBV7-3
j_call: TRBJ2-1
cdr3_aa: ASRPRGGLYNEQF

clone_size: few
v_call: TRBV4-1
j_call: TRBJ2-1
cdr3_aa: ASSQDSDGDTYNEQF

clone_size: few
v_call: TRBV14
j_call: TRBJ2-7
cdr3_aa: ASSFIVAGEQY

clone_size: few
v_call: TRBV5-4
j_call: TRBJ1-1
cdr3_aa: ASSSPSSRGNTEAF

clone_size: few
v_call: TRBV29-1
j_call: TRBJ2-5
cdr3_aa: SVLGARGETQY

clone_size: few
v_call: TRBV27
j_call: TRBJ2-7
cdr3_aa: ASSLGGRDEQY

clone_size: .
v_call: TRBV7-3
j_call: TRBJ1-5
cdr3_aa: ASSLSQGASSQPQH

clone_size: .
v_call: TRBV6-6
j_call: TRBJ2-1
cdr3_aa: ASSYGAGKDEQF

clone_size: few
v_call: TRBV19
j_call: TRBJ2-3
cdr3_aa: ASSIQTSGTDTQY

clone_size: .
v_call: TRBV18
j_call: TRBJ2-3
cdr3_aa: ASSPPGAPRSPDTQY

clone_size: .
v_call: TRBV9
j_call: TRBJ2-3
cdr3_aa: ASSATSESSDTQY

clone_size: few
v_call: TRBV7-9
j_call: TRBJ2-7
cdr3_aa: ASSFPRGSLKAYEQY

clone_size: .
v_call: TRBV30
j_call: TRBJ1-2
cdr3_aa: ACTTELSET

clone_size: .
v_call: TRBV19
j_call: TRBJ2-1
cdr3_aa: ASREAPPNEQF

clone_size: .
v_call: TRBV4-3
j_call: TRBJ2-1
cdr3_aa: ASSYSGEAYNEQF

clone_size: few
v_call: TRBV7-9
j_call: TRBJ1-1
cdr3_aa: ASSLSGGENTEAF

clone_size: .
v_call: TRBV19
j_call: TRBJ2-4
cdr3_aa: ASSRFSGATKNIQY

clone_size: .
v_call: TRBV29-1
j_call: TRBJ1-1
cdr3_aa: SARTGDEAF

clone_size: few
v_call: TRBV2
j_call: TRBJ2-7
cdr3_aa: ASSGTGGLSYEQY

clone_size: few
v_call: TRBV15
j_call: TRBJ2-5
cdr3_aa: ATSRDGAGTQETQY

clone_size: .
v_call: TRBV7-8
j_call: TRBJ2-1
cdr3_aa: ASTLRTSGGGEQF

clone_size: few
v_call: TRBV7-8
j_call: TRBJ2-1
cdr3_aa: ASSFRTSGDSYNEQF

clone_size: .
v_call: TRBV5-1
j_call: TRBJ2-1
cdr3_aa: ASSFSTGEGEQF

clone_size: few
v_call: TRBV7-9
j_call: TRBJ2-7
cdr3_aa: ASSITGGIEQY

clone_size: few
v_call: TRBV5-6
j_call: TRBJ1-5
cdr3_aa: ASSSGQGKQPQH

clone_size: .
v_call: TRBV20-1
j_call: TRBJ2-3
cdr3_aa: SARVTDTQY

clone_size: .
v_call: TRBV5-4
j_call: TRBJ1-2
cdr3_aa: ASSLRGGGGYT

clone_size: few
v_call: TRBV9
j_call: TRBJ1-2
cdr3_aa: ASSGTDIFGGYT

clone_size: few
v_call: TRBV5-4
j_call: TRBJ1-2
cdr3_aa: ASSLGDRVNYGYT